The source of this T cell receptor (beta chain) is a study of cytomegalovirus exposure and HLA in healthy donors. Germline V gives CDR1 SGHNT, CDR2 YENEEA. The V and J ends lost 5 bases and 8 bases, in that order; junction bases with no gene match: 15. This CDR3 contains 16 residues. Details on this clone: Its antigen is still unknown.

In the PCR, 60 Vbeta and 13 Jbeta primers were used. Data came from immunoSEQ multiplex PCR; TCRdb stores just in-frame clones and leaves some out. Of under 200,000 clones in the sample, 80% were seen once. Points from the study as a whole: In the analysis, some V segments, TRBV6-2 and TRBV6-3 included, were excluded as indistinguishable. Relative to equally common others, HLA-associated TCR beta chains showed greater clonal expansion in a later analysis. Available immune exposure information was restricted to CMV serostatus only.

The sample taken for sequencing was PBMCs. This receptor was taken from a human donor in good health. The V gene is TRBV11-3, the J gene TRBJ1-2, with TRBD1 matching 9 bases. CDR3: CASSKTGGYGSGGYTF. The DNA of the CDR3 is TGTGCCAGCAGCAAAACAGGGGGCTATGGTTCAGGAGGCTACACCTTC.